The rows below give T cell receptor beta chains drawn from one sample of a study of blood T cell repertoires in COVID-19. The method was immunoSEQ multiplex PCR; TCRdb's version includes in-frame clones alone and lacks a portion of them. The repertoire has about 340,000 clones, approximately 86% of them found once; the top ten carry about 7.1%. The sample was peripheral blood. These receptors originate from a woman aged 55-69 years with COVID-19, enrolled during active disease. Each CDR3 is given without its conserved first and last residue. Fields, in order: CDR3 protein, CDR3 length, V gene.

ASSLTGGRTDTQY | 13 | TRBV5-4
ASSGLTQETQY | 11 | TRBV12-3/TRBV12-4
ASSFGTPAREQY | 12 | TRBV7-9
ASSLAHGQKRYGYT | 14 | TRBV7-2
ASSSGERAVQPQH | 13 | TRBV6-2/TRBV6-3
ASSQGGTGMEAF | 12 | TRBV3-1/TRBV3-2
ASTGTRGFYGYT | 12 | TRBV19
ASSESAGRAEAF | 12 | TRBV10-1
ASSDRGFYNEQF | 12 | TRBV6-4
ASSPGQRDQPQH | 12 | TRBV3-1/TRBV3-2
ASSQDREYGYT | 11 | TRBV11-3
ASIEGAGFPYGYT | 13 | TRBV19
ASRGTGGTEAF | 11 | TRBV3-1/TRBV3-2
ASTTTHPSYEQY | 12 | TRBV19
ATNRRILSTDTQY | 13 | TRBV19
ATSGQPQAGELF | 12 | TRBV15
ASSWSLQNYNSPLH | 14 | TRBV5-1
ASGTTGDSLSGYT | 13 | TRBV6-5
AITPQTGGSGNTIY | 14 | TRBV10-3
ASTDSSDGEAF | 11 | TRBV7-9
ASSAGHHRSNYGYT | 14 | TRBV9
ASSRTVVPGGAGANVLT | 17 | TRBV19
AWKSGLWEDSPLH | 13 | TRBV30
ASSLGGRYDEQY | 12 | TRBV11-3
ASSFSPGQGRPINYGYT | 17 | TRBV5-1
ASSQDGQGPQPQH | 13 | TRBV4-1
ASSPNKQGSGNTIY | 14 | TRBV6-6
ASSLRDRGGNQPQH | 14 | TRBV7-8
ASSEGRNQPQH | 11 | TRBV18
ASSHGKRTGRTDTQY | 15 | TRBV3-1/TRBV3-2
ASSLAGTDTQY | 11 | TRBV5-1
ASSQGQWDRPGLEQY | 15 | TRBV3-1/TRBV3-2
ASRPQGRTAEAF | 12 | TRBV2
ASSDNGGGLYT | 11 | TRBV6-4
ASSRGQKNTEAF | 12 | TRBV7-6
ASSPPGTGYEKLF | 13 | TRBV18
ASSSTGEQY | 9 | TRBV12-3/TRBV12-4
ASPYPLTADSPLH | 13 | TRBV5-8
ASSPTTGASYYEQY | 14 | TRBV28
AISDNTVSGNTIY | 13 | TRBV10-3
ASSPNRQGGGNTIY | 14 | TRBV19
ASSQRGDSNEKLF | 13 | TRBV4-1
ASSQEGLAVGNEQF | 14 | TRBV4-1
ASSTGFHGYT | 10 | TRBV6-5
ASSREQGIGPTDTQY | 15 | TRBV5-4
ASSLQGLNNSPLH | 13 | TRBV5-4
ASSAASWVQETQY | 13 | TRBV2
ASSPDASEQF | 10 | TRBV5-6
ASSPSGTYEQY | 11 | TRBV7-3
ASTPGWGNYGYT | 12 | TRBV5-4
SVPNRAVYYGYT | 12 | TRBV29-1
ASSLETYTEAF | 11 | TRBV11-3
ASSDLTGMFWHT | 12 | TRBV25-1
ASSLGLAGGRRDTQY | 15 | TRBV6-2/TRBV6-3
AWSRGQDEQY | 10 | TRBV30
AWSVRDRGYGYT | 12 | TRBV30
ASSLSEASGNTIY | 13 | TRBV5-1
ASVGTGVNQPQH | 12 | TRBV6-5